Shown below are 20 T cell receptor beta chains from a single sample sequenced in a study of T cells in Graves' hyperthyroidism and ophthalmopathy. TCR beta CDR3 region amplification was performed from RNA transcripts. HTBI primers drove first-round RT-PCR of the TCR CDR3. In TCRdb, the multiplex PCR reads were re-called with MiXCR into one record per CDR3 protein. Among about 200,000 distinct CDR3 sequences listed, 17% were seen once. Material: blood. These receptors were obtained from a middle-aged man with Graves' hyperthyroidism.

This clonotype was seen only a few times. V and J are TRBV9 and TRBJ2-2, with D unclear. CDR1 is SGDLS, CDR2 YYNGEE, per germline. Trimming stripped 3 bases from V and 1 base from J, with 19 bases between. CDR3 length: 18 amino acids. The CDR3 region is CASSARPDAKENTGELFF. CDR3 nucleotides: TGTGCCAGCAGCGCGAGACCGGACGCCAAGGAGAACACCGGGGAGCTGTTTTTT. The variable domain in full, with the rest retrieved from reference TRBV9 and TRBJ2-2, is DSGVTQTPKHLITATGQRVTLRCSPRSGDLSVYWYQQSLDQGLQFLIQYYNGEERAKGNILERFSAQQFPDLHSELNLSSLELGDSALYFCASSARPDAKENTGELFFGEGSRLTVL.

This chain links TRBV7-3 with TRBJ2-2; maybe TRBD1 (6 bases). This CDR3 spans 14 amino acids. V lost 5 bases and J lost 3, with 10 bases in between. CDR1 is SGHTA and CDR2 is FQGTGA in the germline V gene. The CDR3 DNA is TGTGCCAGCAGCCCACAGGGATACACCGGGGAGCTGTTTTTT. Residues: CASSPQGYTGELFF.

This clonotype came up a few times. The V call is TRBV5-1, the J call TRBJ2-7; 7 bases match TRBD1. CDR3 size: 15 residues. CDR1 and CDR2 (germline): SGHRS, YFSETQ. With V trimmed by 0 bases and J by 3 bases, 6 bases remained unmatched. For the CDR3, the DNA is TGCGCCAGCAGCTTGGGGCAGGGGGTCATCTACGAGCAGTACTTC. Residues: CASSLGQGVIYEQYF. The entire variable domain, with the rest obtained from reference TRBV5-1 and TRBJ2-7, is as follows: KAGVTQTPRYLIKTRGQQVTLSCSPISGHRSVSWYQQTPGQGLQFLFEYFSETQRNKGNFPGRFSGRQFSNSRSEMNVSTLELGDSALYLCASSLGQGVIYEQYFGPGTRLTVT.

This chain joins TRBV29-1 and TRBJ2-1; either TRBD1 or TRBD2 may supply D (5 bases each). From germline, CDR1 is SQVTM and CDR2 ANQGSEA. Deletions cut 3 bases from V and 8 bases from J, with 11 bases between. The CDR3 has 12 residues. The CDR3, as DNA: TGCAGCGTTGATGGGACCATGGATGAGCAGTTCTTC. Translation: CSVDGTMDEQFF.

This clonotype was seen repeatedly, ten times or more. The chain employs TRBV25-1 and TRBJ1-5; 10 bases line up with TRBD1. Germline CDR1 and CDR2: MGHDK and SYGVNS. V trimming: 3 bases; J trimming: 3 bases; junction bases outside the gene matches: 5. This CDR3 is 16 amino acids long. The CDR3 DNA sequence: TGTGCCAGCAGTGACCGGGACAGGGGCACCAATCAGCCCCAGCATTTT. Protein: CASSDRDRGTNQPQHF.

Concerning this clonotype itself: Because it lacks the conserved phenylalanine or tryptophan at the end, this CDR3 is likely a read error. V usage is TRBV18 and J usage is TRBJ1-1; D gene uncertain. The CDR3 totals 14 residues. The germline V gene has CDR1 KGHSH and CDR2 LQKENI. The V and J ends lost 0 bases and 6 bases respectively, with 11 bases between them. CDR3 coding DNA: TGTGCCAGCTCACCACCGGGAAGGGCGCCTGAAGCTTTCATT. Its protein is CASSPPGRAPEAFI.

This clonotype was counted many times. The V gene is TRBV11-2, the J gene TRBJ2-3; TRBD2 might be the D (5 bases). Germline V gene data show CDR1 as SGHAT and CDR2 as FQNNGV. V was trimmed by 5 bases and J by 0 bases, leaving 18 bases between them. The CDR3 consists of 17 residues. The CDR3 spells CASSPKRLGASTDTQYF. CDR3 DNA: TGTGCCAGCAGCCCCAAACGGTTGGGAGCCAGCACAGATACGCAGTATTTT.

This clonotype was observed many times. The gene calls are TRBV24-1 and TRBJ2-1, with 10 bases fitting TRBD2. Per the germline V gene, CDR1 is KGHDR and CDR2 is SFDVKD. V lost 1 base and J lost 1; bases outside the gene matches: 3. The CDR3 consists of 17 residues. CDR3 sequence reads: CATSDFTSGKSYNEQFF. The DNA of the CDR3 is TGTGCCACCAGTGATTTTACTAGCGGGAAATCCTACAATGAGCAGTTCTTC.

This clonotype was observed many times. The chain uses TRBV7-9 and TRBJ2-5, with TRBD1 identical over 8 bases. The ends lost 2 bases at V and 6 bases at J; junction bases unmatched: 5. Germline CDR1 and CDR2: SEHNR and FQNEAQ (reference sequence). The CDR3 runs 14 residues. The CDR3 DNA reads as TGTGCCAGCAGCTTAATAGACAGGGGTCAGACCCAGTACTTC. Its protein product is CASSLIDRGQTQYF.

The chain links TRBV7-2 to TRBJ2-2, with D hard to call. CDR1 and CDR2 (germline): SGHTA, FQGNSA. The CDR3 is 14 residues long. The V gene lost 0 bases and the J gene lost 6 bases, with 8 bases spanning the gap. CDR3 bases: TGTGCCAGCAGCTTAGCTATAGCCCCCGGGGAGCTGTTTTTT. Translated: CASSLAIAPGELFF.

This clonotype was recorded at least ten times. The chain carries TRBV7-8 and TRBJ2-7; 7 bases fit TRBD2. Germline-derived CDR1 and CDR2 are SGHVS and FQNEAQ. V trimming: 4 bases; J trimming: 0 bases; junction bases outside the gene matches: 9. CDR3 size: 16 residues. This CDR3 is CASSYDGTKSSYEQYF. The CDR3 DNA reads as TGTGCCAGCAGCTACGACGGGACTAAAAGCTCCTACGAGCAGTACTTC.

This clonotype was recorded a few times. J is TRBJ2-7 and V is TRBV7-8; TRBD1 or TRBD2 may be the D gene (5 bases each). V shed 3 bases and J shed 5 bases, with 14 bases lying between them. Germline V gives CDR1 SGHVS, CDR2 FQNEAQ. The CDR3 contains 14 residues. CDR3 amino acids: CASSFEWGNDEQYF. DNA for the CDR3: TGTGCCAGCAGCTTTGAATGGGGGAACGACGAGCAGTACTTC.

This clonotype was found many times. V and J are TRBV2 and TRBJ2-1; D might be TRBD1 (6 bases). Trimming shortened V by 5 bases and J by 6 bases, and 17 bases separated the two germline ends. The germline gives CDR1 SNHLY, CDR2 FYNNEI. CDR3 length: 15 residues. The CDR3 region is CASSLRKTGTNEQFF. The CDR3 region has the DNA TGTGCCAGCAGTCTCCGCAAGACAGGAACCAATGAGCAGTTCTTC. Using reference TRBV2 and TRBJ2-1 for the parts outside the CDR3, the full variable domain is EPEVTQTPSHQVTQMGQEVILRCVPISNHLYFYWYRQILGQKVEFLVSFYNNEISEKSEIFDDQFSVERPDGSNFTLKIRSTKLEDSAMYFCASSLRKTGTNEQFFGPGTRLTVL.

As regards this clonotype: A read error may produce the germline difference seen at one junction end. J is TRBJ2-1 and V is TRBV5-4, with 16 bases matching TRBD2. This CDR3 spans 18 amino acids. Germline CDR1 and CDR2: SGHNT and YYREEE (reference sequence). This chain's CDR3 is CAGSWGLAGGSSYNEQFF. The CDR3, as DNA: TGTGCCGGCAGCTGGGGACTAGCGGGAGGGAGCTCCTACAATGAGCAGTTCTTC.

This chain links TRBV4-3 with TRBJ2-3; D uncertain. CDR1 and CDR2 (germline): LGHNA, YSLEER. The CDR3 covers 16 residues. V lost 0 bases to trimming and J lost 0 bases, with 10 bases between them. In nucleotides, the CDR3 is TGCGCCAGCAGCCAAGAGCCGTCCTCTAGCACAGATACGCAGTATTTT. It yields the protein CASSQEPSSSTDTQYF.

In this sample, this clonotype turned up many times. CDR3 sequence (DNA): TGTGCCAGCAGCCCGAGGACTAACACAGATACGCAGTATTTT. Translated, it gives CASSPRTNTDTQYF. The chain links TRBV11-3 to TRBJ2-3, with a possible D match to TRBD2 (6 bases). Germline-derived CDR1 and CDR2 are SGHNT and YENEEA. This CDR3 has 14 amino acids. The V and J ends lost 5 bases and 2 bases respectively, with 11 bases between them. Full variable domain (remainder filled in from reference TRBV11-3 and TRBJ2-3): EAGVVQSPRYKIIEKKQPVAFWCNPISGHNTLYWYLQNLGQGPELLIRYENEEAVDDSQLPKDRFSAERLKGVDSTLKIQPAELGDSAVYLCASSPRTNTDTQYFGPGTRLTVL.

Comments on this clonotype: Compared with germline, one end of the junction differs, possibly owing to a read error. CDR3 DNA: TGCGCCAGCAGCCCCTCGGGGGACAGCGGAAGGGAGCAGTTCTTC. It yields the protein CASSPSGDSGREQFF. The chain is built from TRBV28 and TRBJ2-1, with D tentatively TRBD1 (7 bases). The CDR3 loop spans 15 amino acids. Germline CDR1 is MDHEN and CDR2 is SYDVKM. The variable domain in full, completed from reference TRBV28 and TRBJ2-1, reads DVKVTQSSRYLVKRTGEKVFLECVQDMDHENMFWYRQDPGLGLRLIYFSYDVKMKEKGDIPEGYSVSREKKERFSLILESASTNQTSMYLCASSPSGDSGREQFFGPGTRLTVL.

This clonotype was counted only a few times. The chain employs TRBV27 and TRBJ2-1, with no clear D. The CDR3 contains 15 residues. Trimming shortened V by 5 bases and J by 1 base, and 12 bases separated the two germline ends. Germline values: CDR1 MNHEY, CDR2 SMNVEV (reference sequence). The CDR3 DNA sequence: TGTGCCAGCAGTCTGACTGGCCCGTCCTACAATGAGCAGTTCTTC. Protein product: CASSLTGPSYNEQFF.

This clonotype has just a few counts. CDR3 in DNA: TGCAGCGTTGAAGGGGTCAACAGGGGGGAGACCCAGTACTTC. It translates to CSVEGVNRGETQYF. The chain carries TRBV29-1 and TRBJ2-5; 8 bases match TRBD1. The CDR3 is 14 residues long. V trimming: 1 base; J trimming: 5 bases; junction bases outside the gene matches: 6. Germline values: CDR1 SQVTM, CDR2 ANQGSEA.

This clonotype has ten or more counts. V gene TRBV6-1 combines with J gene TRBJ1-1, with TRBD1 as a possible D gene (6 bases). This CDR3 is 14 amino acids long. Germline V gene data show CDR1 as MNHNS and CDR2 as SASEGT. V was pared by 5 bases and J by 0 bases, with 10 bases between. CDR3 residues: CASSWDNMNTEAFF. In nucleotides, the CDR3 is TGTGCCAGCAGTTGGGACAACATGAACACTGAAGCTTTCTTT.